This TCR beta chain was recorded in a study of CD8+CD57+ T cells in acquired aplastic anemia. Study summary: Across the sorted CD4+ and CD8+ cells, DNA amounts averaged approximately 3.1 ug. Reads per healthy sample averaged around 9.9 million (CD4+) and under 13 million (CD8+).

Overall study findings and caveats: Patients versus controls showed no significant CD8+ Simpson's diversity difference.

The sample holds one count of this clonotype. What it recognizes is unknown. CDR1 SQVTM and CDR2 ANQGSEA come from the germline V gene. J gave up 6 bases and V 5 bases, and 8 bases lay outside the gene matches. There are 14 residues in the CDR3. Genomic DNA constituted the template upon which TCR beta VDJ and CDR3 profiling was performed. TCRdb passed the reads through MiXCR, listing each CDR3 protein once. Of roughly 150,000 distinct CDR3 sequences detected, around 45% appear once; the ten largest clones hold around 0.96%. The chain combines TRBV29-1 with TRBJ2-7; 12 positions agree with TRBD1. The sequencing sample was made of sorted CD4+, CD8+, or CD8+CD57+ T cells (not recorded which) from PBMCs. The origin of this receptor is a human donor in good health. The DNA for the CDR3 is TGCAGCGTTTCCTCCGGGACAGGGGGCGGCGAGCAGTACTTC. This translates into CSVSSGTGGGEQYF.